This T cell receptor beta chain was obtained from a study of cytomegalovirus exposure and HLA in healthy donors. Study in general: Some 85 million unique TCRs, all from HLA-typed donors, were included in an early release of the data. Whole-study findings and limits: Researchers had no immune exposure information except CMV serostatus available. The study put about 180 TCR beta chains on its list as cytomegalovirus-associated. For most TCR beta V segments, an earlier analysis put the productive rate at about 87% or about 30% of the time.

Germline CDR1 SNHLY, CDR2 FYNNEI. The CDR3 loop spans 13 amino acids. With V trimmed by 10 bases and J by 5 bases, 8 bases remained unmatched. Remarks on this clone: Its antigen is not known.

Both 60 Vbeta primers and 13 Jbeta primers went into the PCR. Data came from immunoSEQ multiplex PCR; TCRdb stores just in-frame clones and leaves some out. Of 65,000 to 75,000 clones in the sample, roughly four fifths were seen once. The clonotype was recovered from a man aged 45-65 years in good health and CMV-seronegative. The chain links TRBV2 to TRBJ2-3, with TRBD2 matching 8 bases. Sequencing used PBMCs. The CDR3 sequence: CAITGTRIDTQYF. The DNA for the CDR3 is TGTGCCATAACCGGGACTAGAATAGATACGCAGTATTTT.